These 32 T cell receptor beta chains were all obtained from the same sample, sequenced in a study of blood T cell repertoires in COVID-19. Libraries were prepared by immunoSEQ multiplex PCR; TCRdb keeps only in-frame clonotypes and omits some of them. The table shows about 400,000 clones, with roughly 88% occurring only once. Sequencing was carried out using PBMCs or T cells enriched from blood (not recorded which). The receptors derive from a woman aged 30 to 39 with acute COVID-19.

The chain couples TRBV23-1 to TRBJ2-3, with a weak D call TRBD1 (6 bases). TRBV23-1 is recorded as an ORF, its role being uncertain. This CDR3 region has 14 residues. Deletions cut 11 bases from V and 0 bases from J, with 15 bases between. The DNA of the CDR3 is TGCGCCGGTAAACGCAGGGGCAGCACAGATACGCAGTATTTT. Its protein product is CAGKRRGSTDTQYF.

Written as DNA, the CDR3 is TGTGCCAGCAGCCGCGACAGGGTTCTCGGACCCTACGAGCAGTACTTC. Translation gives CASSRDRVLGPYEQYF. This chain connects TRBV7-2 to TRBJ2-7; 7 bases align to TRBD1. J gave up 2 bases and V 5 bases, and 12 bases lay outside the gene matches. CDR3 length: 16 amino acids. CDR1 and CDR2 from the germline V gene are SGHTA and FQGNSA.

This clone was seen just once. The chain combines TRBV7-3 with TRBJ2-3; possibly TRBD2 for D (6 bases). CDR3 length: 14 residues. Looked up from germline, CDR1 is SGHTA and CDR2 is FQGTGA. V shed 4 bases and J shed 1 base, with 9 bases lying between them. The CDR3 protein is CASSSGERTDTQYF. CDR3 nucleotides: TGTGCCAGCAGCTCGGGGGAGCGCACAGATACGCAGTATTTT.

V usage is TRBV12-3 or TRBV12-4 and J usage is TRBJ2-2; D is unresolved. Trimming pared 2 bases from V and 8 bases from J, leaving 6 bases between. CDR3 length equals 12 residues. CDR3 sequence: CASSLIEGELFF. The CDR3 nucleotides are TGTGCCAGCAGTTTAATCGAGGGGGAGCTGTTTTTT.

This clone was picked up a small number of times. The gene calls are TRBV10-3 and TRBJ1-1; tentatively, D is TRBD1 (5 bases). This CDR3 spans 12 amino acids. CDR1 and CDR2 from the germline V gene are ENHRY and SYGVKD. V lost 11 bases and J 6 bases, leaving 16 bases between the germline ends. The CDR3 loop reads CAVTGGLAEAFF. Here the CDR3 DNA reads TGTGCCGTCACAGGCGGGTTGGCTGAAGCTTTCTTT.

The rearrangement uses TRBV4-3 and TRBJ2-7; 7 nucleotides align to TRBD1. Germline trimming cut 0 bases from V and 13 bases from J; bases unmatched to any gene: 9. In germline, CDR1 is LGHNA, CDR2 YSLEER. This CDR3 comprises 13 residues. In nucleotides, the CDR3 is TGCGCCAGCAGCCAAGAACAGGGGTCGATCCGCTACTTC. It translates to CASSQEQGSIRYF.

The CDR3 loop is CARSFTGELFF. CDR3 coding DNA: TGTGCCAGATCTTTTACCGGGGAGCTGTTTTTT. The chain employs TRBV21-1 and TRBJ2-2; the D call of TRBD2 is as the table states it, not checked on the DNA. TRBV21-1 is noted as a pseudogene. The CDR3 sequence is 11 residues long.

The chain employs TRBV9 and TRBJ1-3, with D perhaps TRBD1 (5 bases). CDR3 length: 17 amino acids. V lost 0 bases, J lost 0 bases, and 13 bases lay in between. Per the germline V gene, CDR1 is SGDLS and CDR2 is YYNGEE. The CDR3 here is CASSVEQDSYSGNTIYF. DNA for the CDR3: TGTGCCAGCAGCGTAGAACAGGATTCTTACTCTGGAAACACCATATATTTT.

This sequence joins TRBV30 and TRBJ1-6; 7 nucleotides agree with TRBD1. The junction had 8 bases not matched to a gene; V was cut back by 3 bases and J by 0 bases. The germline V gene has CDR1 GTSNPN and CDR2 SVGIG (reference sequence). The CDR3 has 17 residues. This CDR3 is CAWSPRAGGSYNSPLHF. The DNA of the CDR3 is TGTGCCTGGAGCCCCAGGGCAGGGGGCTCCTATAATTCACCCCTCCACTTT. Based on the CDR3 plus reference TRBV30 and TRBJ1-6, the full variable domain is SQTIHQWPATLVQPVGSPLSLECTVEGTSNPNLYWYRQAAGRGLQLLFYSVGIGQISSEVPQNLSASRPQDRQFILSSKKLLLSDSGFYLCAWSPRAGGSYNSPLHFGNGTRLTVT.

This clone was detected a few times. The rearrangement joins TRBV6-1 to TRBJ2-1; 10 bases agree with TRBD2. V gave up 4 bases and J gave up 4 bases; unmatched junction bases: 7. Germline CDR1 MNHNS, CDR2 SASEGT. This CDR3 is built from 16 residues. For the CDR3, the DNA is TGTGCCAGCAGTGCCGCTAGCGGGGGACCATACAATGAGCAGTTCTTC. Its translation is CASSAASGGPYNEQFF.

The genes are TRBV5-1 and TRBJ2-1; 11 bases are shared with TRBD2. Trimming removed 3 bases from V and 10 bases from J; junction bases left unmatched: 9. This CDR3 is 15 amino acids long. The germline CDR1 and CDR2 sequences are SGHRS and YFSETQ. CDR3 sequence reads: CASSSSGGPSMEQFF. The DNA of the CDR3 is TGCGCCAGCAGCTCTAGCGGGGGGCCCTCAATGGAGCAGTTCTTC.

The V and J genes are TRBV4-3 and TRBJ1-2; D possibly corresponds to TRBD1 (5 bases). The germline gives CDR1 LGHNA, CDR2 YSLEER. CDR3 length equals 14 residues. V was shortened by 0 bases and J by 4 bases, with 9 bases between the two germline ends. The CDR3, as DNA: TGCGCCAGCAGCCAAGATCTTGGGGCCTATGGCTACACCTTC. It encodes CASSQDLGAYGYTF.

The chain links TRBV18 to TRBJ1-4; perhaps TRBD1 as D (5 bases). The CDR3 totals 12 residues. Trimming stripped 4 bases from V and 8 bases from J, with 8 bases between. The V gene's germline CDR1 is KGHSH and CDR2 LQKENI. The CDR3 DNA is TGTGCCAGCTCACAAGGGGTGGAAAAACTGTTTTTT. It translates to CASSQGVEKLFF.

Comment on this clone: Other DNA sequences within the sample encode an identical CDR3. The CDR3 bases are TGTGCCAGTAGTATAGGACAGGGTTACACTGAAGCTTTCTTT. As protein: CASSIGQGYTEAFF. V gene TRBV19 combines with J gene TRBJ1-1; 7 nucleotides match TRBD1. The length of the CDR3 is 14 residues. In germline, CDR1 is LNHDA, CDR2 SQIVND (reference sequence). The trim removed 1 base at V and 3 bases at J, leaving 2 bases unmatched.

The genes are TRBV28 and TRBJ1-2; D call uncertain. Trimming took off 4 bases at V and 8 bases at J, with 14 bases between the two ends. CDR3 length: 13 amino acids. Per germline, CDR1 MDHEN and CDR2 SYDVKM. Here the CDR3 reads CASSSTRSGGYTF. The CDR3 region has the DNA TGTGCCAGCAGTTCTACACGGTCCGGGGGCTACACCTTC.

The chain combines TRBV19 with TRBJ1-5, with a tentative D call TRBD1 (6 bases). This CDR3 has 14 amino acids. Germline V lookup: CDR1 LNHDA, CDR2 SQIVND (reference sequence). V lost 4 bases, J lost 0 bases, and 7 bases lay in between. The CDR3 DNA reads as TGTGCCAGTAGTACAGGGGTTAGCAATCAGCCCCAGCATTTT. Its translation is CASSTGVSNQPQHF.

J is TRBJ2-1 and V is TRBV6-2 or TRBV6-3, with 14 nucleotides matching TRBD2. After removal of 1 base from V and 10 bases from J, the junction contained 6 bases not matched to a gene. The length of the CDR3 is 16 residues. Per germline, CDR1 MNHEY and CDR2 SVGEGT. Here the CDR3 DNA reads TGTGCCAGCAGTTACTTCGGACTAGCGGGGGGCAGGGAGCAGTTCTTC. This encodes CASSYFGLAGGREQFF.

The gene calls are TRBV7-9 and TRBJ1-4; D is perhaps TRBD1 (5 bases). Germline CDR1 SEHNR, CDR2 FQNEAQ (reference sequence). The length of the CDR3 is 17 residues. V lost 5 bases to trimming and J lost 6 bases, with 22 bases between them. The CDR3 sequence: CASSHALYTGRDEKLFF. CDR3 nucleotide sequence: TGTGCCAGCAGCCACGCCCTGTACACAGGACGTGATGAAAAACTGTTTTTT. Based on the CDR3 plus reference TRBV7-9 and TRBJ1-4, the full variable domain is DTGVSQNPRHKITKRGQNVTFRCDPISEHNRLYWYRQTLGQGPEFLTYFQNEAQLEKSRLLSDRFSAERPKGSFSTLEIQRTEQGDSAMYLCASSHALYTGRDEKLFFGSGTQLSVL.

V usage is TRBV18 and J usage is TRBJ2-1; no clear D gene. Trimming stripped 3 bases from V and 0 bases from J, with 9 bases between. Looked up from germline, CDR1 is KGHSH and CDR2 is LQKENI. The CDR3 is 15 amino acids. CDR3 in amino acids: CASSPGGDSYNEQFF. The CDR3 nucleotides are TGTGCCAGCTCACCCGGCGGAGACTCCTACAATGAGCAGTTCTTC.

V gene TRBV27 combines with J gene TRBJ1-1; 8 bases match TRBD1. The length of the CDR3 is 15 residues. Germline-derived CDR1 and CDR2 are MNHEY and SMNVEV (reference sequence). The V gene end was trimmed by 5 bases and the J gene end by 4 bases; junction bases not matched to a gene: 9. CDR3 sequence (DNA): TGTGCCAGCAGTCCCGGCAGGGGGCGAGGCACTGAAGCTTTCTTT. Translation: CASSPGRGRGTEAFF.

This clone was seen just once. J is TRBJ2-7 and V is TRBV30; the match to TRBD1 covers 7 bases. Germline V gives CDR1 GTSNPN, CDR2 SVGIG (reference sequence). The CDR3 is 13 residues long. Unmatched junction bases numbered 5, after V lost 2 bases and J lost 4 bases. The DNA for the CDR3 is TGTGCCTGGAGTACGGGACAGTATTACGAGCAGTACTTC. Residues: CAWSTGQYYEQYF. Together with reference TRBV30 and TRBJ2-7, the CDR3 gives the full variable domain: SQTIHQWPATLVQPVGSPLSLECTVEGTSNPNLYWYRQAAGRGLQLLFYSVGIGQISSEVPQNLSASRPQDRQFILSSKKLLLSDSGFYLCAWSTGQYYEQYFGPGTRLTVT.

This chain links TRBV28 with TRBJ1-4; TRBD1 aligns across 9 bases. The CDR3 runs 16 residues. Germline V CDR1 and CDR2: MDHEN, SYDVKM. V was pared by 5 bases and J by 6 bases, with 10 bases of the junction left unmatched. The CDR3 region has the DNA TGTGCCAGCAGTCCTTTTTTCACAGGGGGCGATGAAAAACTGTTTTTT. Its translation is CASSPFFTGGDEKLFF.

The V and J genes are TRBV4-2 and TRBJ1-4; D is perhaps TRBD1 (5 bases). Germline loops: CDR1 LGHNA, CDR2 YNFKEQ. This CDR3 comprises 17 residues. Trimming left V 0 bases short and J 4 bases short, with 15 bases between. The CDR3 DNA sequence: TGTGCCAGCAGCCAAGAAAGGTGGATAAGGGGTAATGAAAAACTGTTTTTT. Amino acids: CASSQERWIRGNEKLFF.

The genes are TRBV7-3 and TRBJ1-2; 7 nucleotides agree with TRBD1. The CDR3 extends over 13 amino acids. The germline V gene has CDR1 SGHTA and CDR2 FQGTGA. V shed 5 bases and J 3 bases; nucleotides not matched to a gene: 3. The CDR3 DNA is TGTGCCAGCAGCCGCGGGACAGACTATGGCTACACCTTC. Residues: CASSRGTDYGYTF.

V gene TRBV30 combines with J gene TRBJ1-2; 7 bases align to TRBD1. Germline CDR1 and CDR2: GTSNPN and SVGIG (reference sequence). CDR3 length: 13 amino acids. Germline trimming cut 4 bases from V and 1 base from J; bases unmatched to any gene: 3. CDR3 sequence: CAWKTGINYGYTF. The CDR3 nucleotides read TGTGCCTGGAAGACAGGGATTAACTATGGCTACACCTTC.

This chain links TRBV6-5 with TRBJ2-7; D unresolved. V lost 5 bases, J lost 1 base, and 6 bases lay in between. There are 12 residues in the CDR3. Germline lookup yields CDR1 MNHEY and CDR2 SVGAGI. CDR3 in amino acids: CASSPPSYEQYF. The DNA of the CDR3 is TGTGCCAGCAGTCCCCCTTCCTACGAGCAGTACTTC.

The rearrangement uses TRBV14 and TRBJ2-7; 9 bases are a match to TRBD1. The CDR3 spans 14 residues. Germline V gives CDR1 SGHDN, CDR2 FVKESK. V shed 4 bases, J shed 2 bases, and the junction held 3 bases outside the gene matches. This chain's CDR3 is CASSLRDRAYEQYF. The CDR3 DNA follows: TGTGCCAGCAGCCTCCGGGACAGGGCCTACGAGCAGTACTTC.

This sequence joins TRBV5-1 and TRBJ2-1; TRBD2 agrees at 9 bases. The germline V gene encodes CDR1 SGHRS and CDR2 YFSETQ. V lost 1 base and J lost 7; bases outside the gene matches: 6. The CDR3 sequence is 15 residues long. CDR3 nucleotides: TGCGCCAGCAGCTTGCAGCGGGGGGCGTGGAATGAGCAGTTCTTC. Residues: CASSLQRGAWNEQFF.

The count of this clone is one. The chain recombines TRBV7-3 with TRBJ1-6; D is ambiguous. Per the germline V gene, CDR1 is SGHTA and CDR2 is FQGTGA. The CDR3 loop spans 14 amino acids. V lost 3 bases to trimming and J lost 6 bases, with 9 bases between them. The CDR3 sequence: CASSLLAGNSPLHF. CDR3 in DNA: TGTGCCAGCAGCTTGTTGGCGGGTAATTCACCCCTCCACTTT.

V gene TRBV13 combines with J gene TRBJ1-2; D possibly corresponds to TRBD1 (5 bases). This CDR3 has 14 residues. Germline CDR1 reads PRHDT; CDR2 reads FYEKMQ (reference sequence). V lost 2 bases to trimming and J lost 2 bases, with 9 bases between them. The CDR3 reads CASSLLGPNYGYTF. CDR3 coding DNA: TGTGCCAGCAGCTTACTGGGGCCAAACTATGGCTACACCTTC.

This clone was seen a single time. The V gene is TRBV21-1, the J gene TRBJ1-3; the table names TRBD1, a call not compared with the DNA. TRBV21-1 is classified as a pseudogene. The CDR3 is 17 residues long. The CDR3 DNA is TGTGCCAGCAGCAATCCCCTCGAGGACAGGGCTGGAAACACCATATATTTT. It encodes CASSNPLEDRAGNTIYF.

This clone has a count of ten or more. J is TRBJ1-2 and V is TRBV28; D is unclear. V shed 6 bases and J shed 6 bases, with 17 bases lying between them. The CDR3 loop spans 14 amino acids. Germline V gene lookup returns CDR1 MDHEN and CDR2 SYDVKM. The CDR3 here is CASRPPGGLDGYTF. The CDR3 DNA follows: TGTGCCAGCAGGCCCCCGGGAGGTCTCGATGGCTACACCTTC.